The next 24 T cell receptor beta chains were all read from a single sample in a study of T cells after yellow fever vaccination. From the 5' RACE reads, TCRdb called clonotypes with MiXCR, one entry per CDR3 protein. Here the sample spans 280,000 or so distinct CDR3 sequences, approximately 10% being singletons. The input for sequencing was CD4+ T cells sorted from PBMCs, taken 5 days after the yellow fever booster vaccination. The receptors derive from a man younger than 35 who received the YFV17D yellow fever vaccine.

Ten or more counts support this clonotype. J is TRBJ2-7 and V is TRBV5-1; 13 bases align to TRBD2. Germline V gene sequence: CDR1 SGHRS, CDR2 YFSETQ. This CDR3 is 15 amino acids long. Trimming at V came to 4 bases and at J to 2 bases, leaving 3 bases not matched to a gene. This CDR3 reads CASSAGTSGAYEQYV. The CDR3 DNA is TGCGCCAGCAGCGCCGGGACTAGCGGGGCCTACGAGCAGTACGTC.

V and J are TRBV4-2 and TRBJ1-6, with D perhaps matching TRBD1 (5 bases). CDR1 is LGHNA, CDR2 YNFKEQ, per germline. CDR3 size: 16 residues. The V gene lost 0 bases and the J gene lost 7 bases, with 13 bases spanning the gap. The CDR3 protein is CASSQDFQGANSPLHF. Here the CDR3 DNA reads TGTGCCAGCAGCCAAGATTTCCAGGGAGCAAATTCACCCCTCCACTTT.

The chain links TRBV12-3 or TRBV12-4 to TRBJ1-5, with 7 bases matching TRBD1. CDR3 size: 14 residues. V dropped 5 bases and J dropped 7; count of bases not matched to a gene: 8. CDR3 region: CASSRQGTKQPQHF. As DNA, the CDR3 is TGTGCCAGCAGTCGACAGGGTACGAAACAGCCCCAGCATTTT.

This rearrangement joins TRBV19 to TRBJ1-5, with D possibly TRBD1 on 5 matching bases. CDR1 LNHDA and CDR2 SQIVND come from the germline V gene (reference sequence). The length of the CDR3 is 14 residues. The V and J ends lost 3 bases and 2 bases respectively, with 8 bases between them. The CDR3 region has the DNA TGTGCCAGTAGTATCACAGGAGGCAATCAGCCCCAGCATTTT. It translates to CASSITGGNQPQHF.

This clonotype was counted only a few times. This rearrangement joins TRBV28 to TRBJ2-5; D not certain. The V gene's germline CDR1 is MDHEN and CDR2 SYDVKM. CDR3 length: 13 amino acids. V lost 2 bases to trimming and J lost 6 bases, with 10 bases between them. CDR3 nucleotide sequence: TGTGCCAGCAGTTTACCCCCGCGGAAGACCCAGTACTTC. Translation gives CASSLPPRKTQYF. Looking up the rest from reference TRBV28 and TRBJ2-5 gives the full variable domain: DVKVTQSSRYLVKRTGEKVFLECVQDMDHENMFWYRQDPGLGLRLIYFSYDVKMKEKGDIPEGYSVSREKKERFSLILESASTNQTSMYLCASSLPPRKTQYFGPGTRLLVL.

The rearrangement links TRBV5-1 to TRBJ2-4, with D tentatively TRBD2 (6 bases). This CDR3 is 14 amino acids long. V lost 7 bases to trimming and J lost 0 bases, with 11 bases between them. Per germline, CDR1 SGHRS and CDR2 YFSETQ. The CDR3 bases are TGCGCCAGCCAAGGGGACTTAGCCAAAAACATTCAGTACTTC. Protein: CASQGDLAKNIQYF.

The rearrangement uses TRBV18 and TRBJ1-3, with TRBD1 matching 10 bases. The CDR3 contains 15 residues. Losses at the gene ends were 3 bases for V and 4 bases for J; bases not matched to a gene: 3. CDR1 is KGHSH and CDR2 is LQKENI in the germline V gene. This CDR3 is CASSPETGGGNTIYF. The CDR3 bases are TGTGCCAGCTCACCGGAGACAGGGGGCGGAAACACCATATATTTT.

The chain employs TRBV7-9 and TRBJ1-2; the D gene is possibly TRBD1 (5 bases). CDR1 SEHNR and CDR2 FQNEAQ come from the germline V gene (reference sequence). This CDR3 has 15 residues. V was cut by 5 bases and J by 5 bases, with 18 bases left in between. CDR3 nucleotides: TGTGCCAGCAGCCCTAAGACAGCGATGACTTATGGCTACACCTTC. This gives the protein CASSPKTAMTYGYTF.

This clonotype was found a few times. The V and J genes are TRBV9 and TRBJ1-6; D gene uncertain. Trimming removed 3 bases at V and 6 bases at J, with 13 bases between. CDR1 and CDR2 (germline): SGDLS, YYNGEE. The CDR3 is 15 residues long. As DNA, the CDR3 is TGTGCCAGCAGCGCCCATGCTAGCCCTAATTCACCCCTCCACTTT. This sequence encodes CASSAHASPNSPLHF.

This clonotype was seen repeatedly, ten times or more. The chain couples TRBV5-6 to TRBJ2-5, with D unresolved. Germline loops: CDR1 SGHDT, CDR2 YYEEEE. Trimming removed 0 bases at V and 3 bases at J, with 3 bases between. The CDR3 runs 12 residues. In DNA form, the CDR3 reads TGTGCCAGCAGCTTGGCCGAAGAGACCCAGTACTTC. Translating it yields CASSLAEETQYF.

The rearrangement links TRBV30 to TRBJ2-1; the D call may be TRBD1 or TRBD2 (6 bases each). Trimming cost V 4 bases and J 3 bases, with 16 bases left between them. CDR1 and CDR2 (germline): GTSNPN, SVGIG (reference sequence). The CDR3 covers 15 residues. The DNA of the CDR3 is TGTGCCTGGACCCTCGGGGGCGGACTCTACAATGAGCAGTTCTTC. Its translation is CAWTLGGGLYNEQFF.

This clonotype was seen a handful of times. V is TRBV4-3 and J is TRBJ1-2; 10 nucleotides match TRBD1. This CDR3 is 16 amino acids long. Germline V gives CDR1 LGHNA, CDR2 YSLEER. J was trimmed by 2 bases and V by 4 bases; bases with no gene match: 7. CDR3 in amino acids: CASSLGPGQGNYGYTF. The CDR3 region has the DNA TGCGCCAGCAGCCTAGGTCCGGGACAGGGGAACTATGGCTACACCTTC.

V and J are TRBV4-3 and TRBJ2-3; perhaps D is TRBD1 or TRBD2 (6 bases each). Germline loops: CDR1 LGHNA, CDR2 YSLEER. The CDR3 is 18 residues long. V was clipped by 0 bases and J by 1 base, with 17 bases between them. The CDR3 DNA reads TGCGCCAGCAGCCAAGATGTTTCGGGGGCACCCGGCACAGATACGCAGTATTTT. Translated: CASSQDVSGAPGTDTQYF.

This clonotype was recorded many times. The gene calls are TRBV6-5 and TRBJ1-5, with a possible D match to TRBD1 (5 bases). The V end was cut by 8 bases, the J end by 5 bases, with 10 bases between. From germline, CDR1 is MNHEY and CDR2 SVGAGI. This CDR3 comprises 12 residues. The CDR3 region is CASGTGYQPQHF. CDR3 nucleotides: TGTGCCAGCGGGACGGGCTATCAGCCCCAGCATTTT.

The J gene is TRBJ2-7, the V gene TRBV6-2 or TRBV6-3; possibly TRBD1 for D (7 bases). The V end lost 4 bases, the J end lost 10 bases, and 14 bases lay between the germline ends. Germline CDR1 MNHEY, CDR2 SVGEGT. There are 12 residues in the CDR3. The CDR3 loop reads CASSSQGTPQYV. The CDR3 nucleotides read TGTGCCAGCAGTTCACAGGGGACTCCTCAGTACGTC.

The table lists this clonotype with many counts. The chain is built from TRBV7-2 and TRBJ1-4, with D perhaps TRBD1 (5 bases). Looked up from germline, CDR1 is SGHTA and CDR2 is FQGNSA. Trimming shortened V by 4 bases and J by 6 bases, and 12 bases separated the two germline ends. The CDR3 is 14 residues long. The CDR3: CASSSGTTYEKLFF. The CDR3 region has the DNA TGTGCCAGCAGCTCCGGGACGACCTATGAAAAACTGTTTTTT.

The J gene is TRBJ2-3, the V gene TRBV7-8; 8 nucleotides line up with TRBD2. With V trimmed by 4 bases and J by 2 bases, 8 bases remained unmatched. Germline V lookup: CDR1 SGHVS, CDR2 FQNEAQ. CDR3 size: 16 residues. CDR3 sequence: CASSSSIAGTTDTQYF. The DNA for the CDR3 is TGTGCCAGCAGCTCCAGCATAGCGGGGACCACAGATACGCAGTATTTT.

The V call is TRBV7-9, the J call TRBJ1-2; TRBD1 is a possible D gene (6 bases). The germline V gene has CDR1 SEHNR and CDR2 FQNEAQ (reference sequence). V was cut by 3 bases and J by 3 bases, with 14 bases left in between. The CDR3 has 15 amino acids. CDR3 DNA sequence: TGTGCCAGCAGCTTTCAGACAGGAGGGGACTATGGCTACACCTTC. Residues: CASSFQTGGDYGYTF. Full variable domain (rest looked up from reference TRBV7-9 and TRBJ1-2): DTGVSQNPRHKITKRGQNVTFRCDPISEHNRLYWYRQTLGQGPEFLTYFQNEAQLEKSRLLSDRFSAERPKGSFSTLEIQRTEQGDSAMYLCASSFQTGGDYGYTFGSGTRLTVV.

This chain's CDR3 is CSVEDLAGVQKLHEQYV. In DNA form, the CDR3 reads TGCAGCGTTGAAGATCTGGCGGGGGTCCAGAAACTCCACGAGCAGTACGTC. The rearrangement uses TRBV29-1 and TRBJ2-7; 7 positions agree with TRBD2. The V gene's germline CDR1 is SQVTM and CDR2 ANQGSEA. Trimming removed 0 bases from V and 5 bases from J; junction bases left unmatched: 16. The CDR3 has 17 residues.

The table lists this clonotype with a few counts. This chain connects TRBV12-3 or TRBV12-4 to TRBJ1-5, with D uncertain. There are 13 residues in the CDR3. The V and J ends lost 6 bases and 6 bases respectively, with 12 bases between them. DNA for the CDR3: TGTGCCAGCAGCTCACGGCAAACTCAGCCCCAGCATTTT. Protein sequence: CASSSRQTQPQHF.

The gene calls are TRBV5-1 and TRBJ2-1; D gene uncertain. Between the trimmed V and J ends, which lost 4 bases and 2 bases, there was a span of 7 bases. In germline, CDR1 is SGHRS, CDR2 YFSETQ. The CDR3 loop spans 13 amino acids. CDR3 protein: CASSASTYNEQFF. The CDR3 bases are TGCGCCAGCAGCGCCTCCACCTACAATGAGCAGTTCTTC. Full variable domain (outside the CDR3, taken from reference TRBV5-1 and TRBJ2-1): KAGVTQTPRYLIKTRGQQVTLSCSPISGHRSVSWYQQTPGQGLQFLFEYFSETQRNKGNFPGRFSGRQFSNSRSEMNVSTLELGDSALYLCASSASTYNEQFFGPGTRLTVL.

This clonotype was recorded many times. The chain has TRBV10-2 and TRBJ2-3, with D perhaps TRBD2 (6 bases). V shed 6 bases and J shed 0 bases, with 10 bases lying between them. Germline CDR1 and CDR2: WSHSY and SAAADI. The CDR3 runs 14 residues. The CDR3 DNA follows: TGCGCCAGCAGCACTAGCACCAGCACAGATACGCAGTATTTT. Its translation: CASSTSTSTDTQYF.

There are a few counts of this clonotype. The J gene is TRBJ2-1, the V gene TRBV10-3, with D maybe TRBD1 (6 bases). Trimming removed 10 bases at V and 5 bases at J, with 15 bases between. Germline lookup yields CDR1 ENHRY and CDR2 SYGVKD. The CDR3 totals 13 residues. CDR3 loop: CATYRVSDNEQFF. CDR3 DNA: TGTGCCACTTACAGGGTTTCTGACAATGAGCAGTTCTTC.

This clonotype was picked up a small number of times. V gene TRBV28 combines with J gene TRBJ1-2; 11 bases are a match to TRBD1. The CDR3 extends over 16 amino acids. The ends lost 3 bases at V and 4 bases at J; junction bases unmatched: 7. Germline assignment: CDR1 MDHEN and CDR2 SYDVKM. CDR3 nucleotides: TGTGCCAGCAGTTTCCCCCCCGGACAGGGGGCCTATGGCTACACCTTC. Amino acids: CASSFPPGQGAYGYTF.